Each of the 32 T cell receptor beta chains below was sequenced from the same sample in a study of blood T cell repertoires in COVID-19 (dated by TCRdb to 2018 to 2020). Library prep was done by the immunoSEQ multiplex PCR assay. TCRdb obtained this table from immuneACCESS and retained in-frame rearrangements with V and J assigned. These tables miss some clones; where compared with another copy, unresolved V genes account for less than half of the shortfall, and the remainder is unexplained. Here the sample has 190,000 or so clones; about 83% occur a single time. Clones ranked in the top ten supply approximately 2.9% of the sample. The source material was peripheral blood. The receptors here all came from a man aged 50 to 60 with active or convalescent COVID-19.

This chain links TRBV19 with TRBJ2-3, with unresolved D. Germline CDR1 and CDR2: LNHDA and SQIVND (reference sequence). The CDR3 extends over 11 amino acids. Trimming stripped 6 bases from V and 3 bases from J, with 4 bases between. CDR3 bases: TGTGCCAGTAGGAGAACAGATACGCAGTATTTT. It encodes CASRRTDTQYF. The whole variable domain, remainder taken from reference TRBV19 and TRBJ2-3, is DGGITQSPKYLFRKEGQNVTLSCEQNLNHDAMYWYRQDPGQGLRLIYYSQIVNDFQKGDIAEGYSVSREKKESFPLTVTSAQKNPTAFYLCASRRTDTQYFGPGTRLTVL.

The J gene is TRBJ2-5, the V gene TRBV24-1, with 7 bases fitting TRBD2. CDR1 is KGHDR and CDR2 is SFDVKD in the germline V gene. The CDR3 runs 13 residues. J gave up 5 bases and V 4 bases, and 3 bases lay outside the gene matches. CDR3: CATSDPGRETQYF. CDR3 sequence (DNA): TGTGCCACCAGTGACCCCGGGAGGGAGACCCAGTACTTC.

The V gene is TRBV18, the J gene TRBJ2-5; 10 nucleotides match TRBD1. The CDR3 runs 16 residues. CDR1 KGHSH and CDR2 LQKENI come from the germline V gene. V lost 2 bases, J lost 6 bases, and 9 bases stayed unmatched. The CDR3 protein is CASSPRGQGEGKTQYF. In DNA form, the CDR3 reads TGTGCCAGCTCACCAAGAGGACAGGGGGAGGGAAAGACCCAGTACTTC.

The genes are TRBV20-1 and TRBJ1-5; a weak D match, TRBD1 (5 bases). V shed 3 bases and J shed 5 bases, with 11 bases lying between them. The CDR3 is 13 residues long. The V gene's germline CDR1 is DFQATT and CDR2 SNEGSKA (reference sequence). In nucleotides, the CDR3 is TGCAGTGCTAGTTCGGGGGAGGATCAGCCCCAGCATTTT. It is translated as CSASSGEDQPQHF.

The genes are TRBV30 and TRBJ1-2; D is possibly TRBD1 (5 bases). Trimming removed 0 bases at V and 4 bases at J, with 9 bases between. This CDR3 comprises 13 residues. Looked up from germline, CDR1 is GTSNPN and CDR2 is SVGIG (reference sequence). In DNA, the CDR3 is TGTGCCTGGAGTGTACCCAGGGCCTATGGCTACACCTTC. It translates to CAWSVPRAYGYTF. The variable domain in full, completed from reference TRBV30 and TRBJ1-2, reads SQTIHQWPATLVQPVGSPLSLECTVEGTSNPNLYWYRQAAGRGLQLLFYSVGIGQISSEVPQNLSASRPQDRQFILSSKKLLLSDSGFYLCAWSVPRAYGYTFGSGTRLTVV.

This chain links TRBV15 with TRBJ1-3, with a tentative D call TRBD1 (5 bases). V lost 0 bases, J lost 0 bases, and 6 bases lay in between. From germline, CDR1 is LNHNV and CDR2 YYDKDF (reference sequence). This CDR3 is 15 amino acids long. CDR3 sequence reads: CATSRDGHSGNTIYF. The CDR3, as DNA: TGTGCCACCAGCAGAGATGGACACTCTGGAAACACCATATATTTT.

This chain connects TRBV25-1 to TRBJ2-1; 9 nucleotides line up with TRBD2. The CDR3 length is 16 residues. Losses at the gene ends were 7 bases for V and 4 bases for J; bases not matched to a gene: 11. Germline V gene lookup returns CDR1 MGHDK and CDR2 SYGVNS. CDR3 nucleotides: TGTGCCAGCAAGGGTCGCGGGAGGGCCAGATACAATGAGCAGTTCTTC. Translated, it gives CASKGRGRARYNEQFF.

V usage is TRBV29-1 and J usage is TRBJ1-2, with D maybe TRBD1 (5 bases). Germline assignment: CDR1 SQVTM and CDR2 ANQGSEA. V shed 5 bases and J shed 0 bases, with 22 bases lying between them. CDR3 length: 17 amino acids. The CDR3 nucleotides are TGCAGCGTTTTCTATTCTTCAGGCCAGGGAACTAACTATGGCTACACCTTC. It translates to CSVFYSSGQGTNYGYTF.

This sequence joins TRBV10-3 and TRBJ2-3; tentatively, D is TRBD1 (6 bases). In germline, CDR1 is ENHRY, CDR2 SYGVKD. The CDR3 runs to 15 residues. Trimming took 11 bases from V and 1 from J, leaving 19 bases between them. CDR3 bases: TGTGCCTCCTCCGTGGGGGCCAAGGGCACAGATACGCAGTATTTT. Translated: CASSVGAKGTDTQYF.

The chain joins TRBV30 to TRBJ2-7; D unclear. V was clipped by 0 bases and J by 7 bases, with 10 bases between them. This CDR3 is built from 12 residues. Looked up from germline, CDR1 is GTSNPN and CDR2 is SVGIG (reference sequence). The CDR3 protein is CAWSVLYFEQYF. The CDR3 region has the DNA TGTGCCTGGAGTGTACTCTATTTTGAGCAGTACTTC.

The chain couples TRBV5-4 to TRBJ2-5; possible D gene TRBD1, 6 bases. V was trimmed by 2 bases and J by 5 bases, leaving 16 bases between them. Germline V CDR1 and CDR2: SGHNT, YYREEE (reference sequence). The CDR3 contains 15 residues. CDR3 bases: TGTGCCAGCAGCTTCCACGGGGACAAGGCGGAGACCCAGTACTTC. This gives the protein CASSFHGDKAETQYF.

This clone is a singleton in its sample. The chain carries TRBV5-1 and TRBJ1-2; perhaps TRBD1 as D (5 bases). Germline V gene sequence: CDR1 SGHRS, CDR2 YFSETQ. The CDR3 length is 16 residues. The V gene lost 4 bases and the J gene lost 1 base, with 17 bases spanning the gap. Here the CDR3 DNA reads TGCGCCAGCAGCGTCCTCCAGGGTGTTTTTAACTATGGCTACACCTTC. Translating gives CASSVLQGVFNYGYTF.

The chain recombines TRBV27 with TRBJ1-2, with 12 bases aligning to TRBD1. The CDR3 length is 15 residues. Trimming at V came to 8 bases and at J to 3 bases, leaving 7 bases not matched to a gene. CDR1 is MNHEY, CDR2 SMNVEV, per germline (reference sequence). CDR3 amino acids: CASGEGTGGYYGYTF. The CDR3 DNA reads TGTGCCAGCGGAGAAGGGACAGGGGGCTACTATGGCTACACCTTC.

CDR3 in amino acids: CASSDLSTGGTEAFF. The CDR3, as DNA: TGTGCCAGCAGTGACCTCAGCACAGGGGGCACTGAAGCTTTCTTT. The chain links TRBV25-1 to TRBJ1-1, with 8 bases aligning to TRBD1. This CDR3 comprises 15 residues. V lost 3 bases, J lost 4 bases, and 7 bases stayed unmatched. CDR1 is MGHDK and CDR2 is SYGVNS in the germline V gene.

This clone was observed once. This chain uses TRBV5-6 with TRBJ1-5; weak D call: TRBD1 (6 bases). The CDR3 length is 15 residues. Trimming shortened V by 0 bases and J by 1 base, and 8 bases separated the two germline ends. From germline, CDR1 is SGHDT and CDR2 YYEEEE. CDR3 nucleotide sequence: TGTGCCAGCAGCTTGGCCAGGGGAAGCAATCAGCCCCAGCATTTT. This gives the protein CASSLARGSNQPQHF.

The table lists this clone with a count of one. The chain is built from TRBV28 and TRBJ1-2; D remains unclear. Germline-derived CDR1 and CDR2 are MDHEN and SYDVKM. CDR3 length equals 10 residues. Trimming took 3 bases from V and 7 from J, leaving 3 bases between them. The DNA of the CDR3 is TGTGCCAGCAGTTTTCGTGGCTACACCTTC. Its protein is CASSFRGYTF.

The chain couples TRBV5-1 to TRBJ2-2; 9 bases agree with TRBD2. The CDR3 has 17 residues. Trimming took 1 base from V and 6 from J; bases not matched to a gene: 10. Germline V gene lookup returns CDR1 SGHRS and CDR2 YFSETQ. The CDR3 sequence: CASSLRPPAGGPGELFF. DNA for the CDR3: TGCGCCAGCAGCTTGAGGCCTCCAGCGGGGGGTCCCGGGGAGCTGTTTTTT.

The chain recombines TRBV23-1 with TRBJ1-6; 9 bases line up with TRBD1. TRBV23-1 is treated as an ORF (open reading frame) with a function not yet certain. CDR3 length equals 16 residues. Trimming at V came to 4 bases and at J to 6 bases, leaving 7 bases not matched to a gene. CDR3 nucleotide sequence: TGCGCCAGCAGTCCGACAGGGGGAATGGGTAATTCACCCCTCCACTTT. Protein product: CASSPTGGMGNSPLHF.

The chain has TRBV18 and TRBJ1-1, with D possibly being TRBD1 (6 bases). The CDR3 is made up of 15 amino acids. The V gene's germline CDR1 is KGHSH and CDR2 LQKENI. V was cut by 6 bases and J by 0 bases, with 14 bases left in between. CDR3 protein: CASSFNRVMNTEAFF. CDR3 DNA sequence: TGTGCCAGCTCTTTTAACAGGGTGATGAACACTGAAGCTTTCTTT.

V usage is TRBV19 and J usage is TRBJ1-6, with D maybe TRBD1 (6 bases). Germline V gene lookup returns CDR1 LNHDA and CDR2 SQIVND (reference sequence). The length of the CDR3 is 13 residues. Trimming pared 7 bases from V and 7 bases from J, leaving 11 bases between. The CDR3 is CASMVQGNSPLHF. In nucleotides, the CDR3 is TGTGCCAGTATGGTGCAGGGGAATTCACCCCTCCACTTT.

This clone appeared a single time. J is TRBJ1-4 and V is TRBV18; D ambiguous. Germline V CDR1 and CDR2: KGHSH, LQKENI. Trimming cost V 3 bases and J 4 bases, with 9 bases left between them. This CDR3 contains 14 residues. In DNA form, the CDR3 reads TGTGCCAGCTCACCGAGCCCAATTAATGAAAAACTGTTTTTT. As protein: CASSPSPINEKLFF. Complete variable domain (other parts from reference TRBV18 and TRBJ1-4): NAGVMQNPRHLVRRRGQEARLRCSPMKGHSHVYWYRQLPEEGLKFMVYLQKENIIDESGMPKERFSAEFPKEGPSILRIQQVVRGDSAAYFCASSPSPINEKLFFGSGTQLSVL.

The chain recombines TRBV2 with TRBJ2-5, with D possibly TRBD1 on 6 matching bases. Per germline, CDR1 SNHLY and CDR2 FYNNEI. This CDR3 spans 14 amino acids. V was trimmed by 3 bases and J by 6 bases, leaving 14 bases between them. Here the CDR3 reads CASSDTGPGKTQYF. The CDR3 DNA reads as TGTGCCAGCAGTGACACAGGGCCGGGGAAGACCCAGTACTTC.

The chain employs TRBV3-1 (or the pseudogene TRBV3-2) and TRBJ2-1; the D gene is possibly TRBD2 (6 bases). V dropped 2 bases and J dropped 10 bases, with 9 bases sitting between them. The CDR3 sequence is 12 residues long. In germline, CDR1 is LGHDT, CDR2 YNNKEL (reference sequence). For the CDR3, the DNA is TGTGCCAGCAGCCAACGAAGCGGGGAGCAGTTCTTC. Translated: CASSQRSGEQFF.

A single count supports this clone. The chain combines TRBV29-1 with TRBJ1-2, with 7 bases that match TRBD1. CDR3 length: 13 residues. In germline, CDR1 is SQVTM, CDR2 ANQGSEA. The junction had 3 bases not matched to a gene; V was cut back by 4 bases and J by 1 base. The CDR3: CSVGTGDNYGYTF. DNA for the CDR3: TGCAGCGTTGGGACAGGAGATAACTATGGCTACACCTTC. Drawing the rest from reference TRBV29-1 and TRBJ1-2, the complete variable domain is SAVISQKPSRDICQRGTSLTIQCQVDSQVTMMFWYRQQPGQSLTLIATANQGSEATYESGFVIDKFPISRPNLTFSTLTVSNMSPEDSSIYLCSVGTGDNYGYTFGSGTRLTVV.

In this sample, this clone turned up once. The CDR3 loop is CASSPTGLNTEAFF. In DNA form, the CDR3 reads TGTGCCAGTAGTCCCACAGGGTTAAACACTGAAGCTTTCTTT. The genes are TRBV19 and TRBJ1-1; possibly TRBD1 for D (6 bases). The V gene's germline CDR1 is LNHDA and CDR2 SQIVND (reference sequence). The V gene lost 5 bases and the J gene lost 2 bases, with 12 bases spanning the gap. The CDR3 is made up of 14 amino acids. Full variable domain (rest looked up from reference TRBV19 and TRBJ1-1): DGGITQSPKYLFRKEGQNVTLSCEQNLNHDAMYWYRQDPGQGLRLIYYSQIVNDFQKGDIAEGYSVSREKKESFPLTVTSAQKNPTAFYLCASSPTGLNTEAFFGQGTRLTVV.

The chain recombines TRBV19 with TRBJ2-1; D is perhaps TRBD2 (5 bases). The V gene lost 4 bases and the J gene lost 4 bases, with 8 bases spanning the gap. Germline CDR1 is LNHDA and CDR2 is SQIVND (reference sequence). The CDR3 is 13 amino acids. The CDR3 protein is CASSRTWYNEQFF. The CDR3 DNA sequence: TGTGCCAGTAGTAGGACTTGGTACAATGAGCAGTTCTTC.

The chain combines TRBV29-1 with TRBJ2-3; 8 bases are shared with TRBD2. The CDR3 consists of 14 residues. Trimming cost V 6 bases and J 3 bases; bases outside gene matches: 8. CDR1 and CDR2 from the germline V gene are SQVTM and ANQGSEA. Here the CDR3 reads CSVALAVTTDTQYF. CDR3 in DNA: TGCAGCGTCGCACTAGCGGTAACGACAGATACGCAGTATTTT.

The chain has TRBV5-4 and TRBJ1-2, with a possible D match to TRBD1 (5 bases). CDR3 size: 15 residues. Germline assignment: CDR1 SGHNT and CDR2 YYREEE (reference sequence). The V end was cut by 2 bases, the J end by 0 bases, with 11 bases between. For the CDR3, the DNA is TGTGCCAGCAGCTTAATCCGGGACTCTAACTATGGCTACACCTTC. This gives the protein CASSLIRDSNYGYTF.

This clone occurred once. The J gene is TRBJ1-3, the V gene TRBV9; TRBD1 might be the D (5 bases). Germline V gene lookup returns CDR1 SGDLS and CDR2 YYNGEE. CDR3 length: 14 residues. Trimming took off 3 bases at V and 7 bases at J, with 14 bases between the two ends. The chain's CDR3 is CASSASGEGNTIYF. The CDR3 DNA sequence: TGTGCCAGCAGCGCATCCGGGGAGGGGAACACCATATATTTT.

J is TRBJ2-7 and V is TRBV19; the D gene is possibly TRBD2 (6 bases). V was trimmed by 1 base and J by 4 bases, leaving 14 bases between them. CDR1 and CDR2 from the germline V gene are LNHDA and SQIVND (reference sequence). The CDR3 runs 15 residues. The CDR3 sequence: CASSIGLAGNYEQYF. The CDR3 coding sequence is TGTGCCAGTAGTATAGGTCTTGCGGGAAATTACGAGCAGTACTTC.

The chain uses TRBV19 and TRBJ2-1; 8 bases are a match to TRBD1. Trimming at V came to 5 bases and at J to 2 bases, leaving 5 bases not matched to a gene. The CDR3 runs to 15 residues. The germline CDR1 and CDR2 sequences are LNHDA and SQIVND (reference sequence). The CDR3 spells CASSPRTGTYNEQFF. DNA for the CDR3: TGTGCCAGTAGTCCTCGGACAGGGACCTACAATGAGCAGTTCTTC.

The J gene is TRBJ2-7, the V gene TRBV21-1; TRBD2, the D gene given by the table, was not confirmed from the DNA. TRBV21-1 is a known pseudogene. The CDR3 length is 17 residues. In DNA, the CDR3 is TGTGCCAGCAGCGAGAGAACCGGGGTCTTAAATACCTACGAGCAGTACTTC. This sequence encodes CASSERTGVLNTYEQYF.